This TCR beta chain was profiled in a study of memory CD4+ T cells and cytomegalovirus serostatus. Sequenced by immunoSEQ multiplex PCR; TCRdb stores in-frame clones only, minus some. The table lists some 56,000 clones, about 80% of them singletons. Single viable CD3+CD4+CD8-CD45RO+ cells were sorted as the memory CD4+ T cells. Germline-derived CDR1 and CDR2 are GTSNPN and SVGIG (reference sequence). The CDR3 runs 15 residues. V lost 0 bases and J lost 8; bases outside the gene matches: 11. This TCR derives from an adult in good health and CMV-seronegative. Input material: memory CD4+ T cells from blood. The chain has TRBV30 and TRBJ1-2, with 8 bases fitting TRBD1. The CDR3 DNA reads as TGTGCCTGGAGTGTTAGAACAGGGGGTATTAACGGCTACACCTTC. Translating gives CAWSVRTGGINGYTF.